This TCR beta chain was captured by sequencing in a study of blood T cell repertoires in COVID-19. Study context: PBMCs, B-cell-depleted T cells, or T cells were the source of the cDNA or gDNA that made up the material.

Categorization into cohorts depended on clinical history that participants reported. It was within 2 weeks before study entry that exposed participants met a COVID-19 case. Profiled with immunoSEQ multiplex PCR; TCRdb holds only in-frame clones, not every one. The sample has 150,000 or so clones; around four fifths are singletons. J lost 10 bases, V lost 6 bases, and 5 bases had no gene match. The germline gives CDR1 SEHNR, CDR2 FQNEAQ (reference sequence). The CDR3 contains 12 residues. The genes are TRBV7-9 and TRBJ1-5, with 8 bases identical to TRBD1. The sample consisted of PBMCs or T cells enriched from blood (not recorded which). The sequence came from a man in his sixties or seventies who had been exposed to COVID-19. CDR3 sequence: CASRKQGAPQHF. CDR3 sequence (DNA): TGTGCCAGCAGGAAGCAGGGGGCACCCCAGCATTTT.